The source of this T cell receptor (beta chain) is a study of response to subunit inactivated influenza vaccine. TCRdb reanalysed the RT-PCR reads using MiXCR and keeps one entry per CDR3 protein. The repertoire includes about 520,000 distinct CDR3 sequences, about 25% of them detected once, and approximately 2% sits in the top ten. A few counts support this clonotype. Its cognate antigen is unknown. V was shortened by 1 base and J by 9 bases, with 9 bases between the two germline ends. The germline gives CDR1 LGHDT, CDR2 YNNKEL (reference sequence). CDR3 length: 12 residues. Notes on the study in general: The authors proposed limited new T cell recruitment per seasonal influenza vaccination.

The V call is TRBV3-1, the J call TRBJ2-5; D ambiguous. The material sequenced was CD4+ T cells sorted from PBMCs, taken roughly 5 days after vaccination. This clonotype was obtained from a man aged 50 to 60 who received an inactivated influenza vaccine. CDR3 sequence reads: CASSQVGIAQYF. The DNA of the CDR3 is TGTGCCAGCAGCCAAGTCGGTATTGCCCAGTACTTC.